The 11 T cell receptor beta chains reported below all come from one sample, sequenced in a study of blood T cells in healthy people across ages. Through a sample-barcoded 5' primer and a J-beta primer mix, a second PCR was run for roughly 6 to 11 cycles. TCRdb ran MiXCR on the 5' RACE reads and lists one entry per CDR3 protein. The sample records 600,000 to 800,000 distinct CDR3 sequences, about 50% being singletons. Sequences were obtained from blood. The receptors were sampled from a woman older than 75 in good health.

This clonotype was recorded many times. The J gene is TRBJ2-1, the V gene TRBV10-3; D gene ambiguous. V was shortened by 8 bases and J by 5 bases, with 13 bases between the two germline ends. The germline gives CDR1 ENHRY, CDR2 SYGVKD. CDR3 length: 13 residues. The CDR3 nucleotides are TGTGCCATCTCCGCTACAACCCACAATGAGCAGTTCTTC. Translation: CAISATTHNEQFF.

This clonotype was picked up many times. This chain links TRBV7-2 with TRBJ1-5; no firm D call. V was shortened by 1 base and J by 7 bases, with 8 bases between the two germline ends. The germline gives CDR1 SGHTA, CDR2 FQGNSA. The CDR3 is made up of 13 amino acids. The CDR3 nucleotides are TGTGCCAGCAGCTTAGAGGTGACCCAGCCCCAGCATTTT. Its translation: CASSLEVTQPQHF.

In this sample, this clonotype turned up a few times. The rearrangement joins TRBV5-1 to TRBJ2-6, with 9 bases identical to TRBD1. Trimming cost V 1 base and J 0 bases; bases outside gene matches: 5. The CDR3 is 18 residues long. The germline V gene encodes CDR1 SGHRS and CDR2 YFSETQ. DNA for the CDR3: TGCGCCAGCAGCTTGCAGGGACAGGGTAGCTCTGGGGCCAACGTCCTGACTTTC. Translating it yields CASSLQGQGSSGANVLTF.

This clonotype has more than one count but fewer than ten. The rearrangement joins TRBV3-1 to TRBJ2-7; the D is unclear. The germline CDR1 and CDR2 sequences are LGHDT and YNNKEL (reference sequence). Between the trimmed V and J ends, which lost 4 bases and 6 bases, there was a span of 16 bases. The length of the CDR3 is 14 residues. The CDR3 region is CASSPYGDITEQYF. DNA for the CDR3: TGTGCCAGCAGCCCATATGGAGACATTACCGAGCAGTACTTC.

The chain joins TRBV11-2 to TRBJ1-4; D gene ambiguous. Trimming shortened V by 0 bases and J by 5 bases, and 10 bases separated the two germline ends. Germline V gene data show CDR1 as SGHAT and CDR2 as FQNNGV. This CDR3 spans 15 amino acids. The CDR3, as DNA: TGTGCCAGCAGCTTAGAAGTAGGCAGAAATGAAAAACTGTTTTTT. Translated: CASSLEVGRNEKLFF.

This rearrangement joins TRBV6-5 to TRBJ2-3; D not resolved. This CDR3 region has 12 residues. Trimming removed 4 bases from V and 4 bases from J, with 6 bases in between. Germline-derived CDR1 and CDR2 are MNHEY and SVGAGI. CDR3 in amino acids: CASSSESDTQYF. The DNA for the CDR3 is TGTGCCAGCAGTTCAGAGTCAGATACGCAGTATTTT.

This rearrangement joins TRBV3-1 to TRBJ2-4; D assignment may be TRBD1 or TRBD2 (5 bases each). The DNA end is a closer match to TRBJ2-7, so the J assignment may be wrong. CDR3 length equals 12 residues. Germline CDR1 is LGHDT and CDR2 is YNNKEL (reference sequence). The CDR3 region is CASSPRDHEQYF. Here the CDR3 DNA reads TGTGCCAGCAGTCCCCGGGACCACGAGCAGTACTTC.

V is TRBV12-3 or TRBV12-4 and J is TRBJ2-7; no clear D gene. The CDR3 covers 12 residues. V shed 5 bases and J shed 8 bases, with 13 bases lying between them. In DNA, the CDR3 is TGTGCCAGCAGTCTTTCAGAAGTCCAGCAGTACTTC. This encodes CASSLSEVQQYF.

This clonotype appeared many times. V gene TRBV18 combines with J gene TRBJ2-4; D is uncertain. CDR3 length: 13 residues. Germline V gene lookup returns CDR1 KGHSH and CDR2 LQKENI. Deletions cut 3 bases from V and 5 bases from J, with 8 bases between. Here the CDR3 reads CASSPSAQNIQYF. CDR3 nucleotide sequence: TGTGCCAGCTCACCGTCTGCCCAAAACATTCAGTACTTC. Together with reference TRBV18 and TRBJ2-4, the CDR3 gives the full variable domain: NAGVMQNPRHLVRRRGQEARLRCSPMKGHSHVYWYRQLPEEGLKFMVYLQKENIIDESGMPKERFSAEFPKEGPSILRIQQVVRGDSAAYFCASSPSAQNIQYFGAGTRLSVL.

The V call is TRBV20-1, the J call TRBJ2-3, with D possibly TRBD2 on 6 matching bases. V lost 5 bases to trimming and J lost 4 bases, with 22 bases between them. Germline V gene sequence: CDR1 DFQATT, CDR2 SNEGSKA (reference sequence). CDR3 length: 16 amino acids. The CDR3 protein is CSAFPSGAGFADTQYF. The DNA of the CDR3 is TGCAGTGCTTTCCCATCCGGGGCGGGGTTTGCAGATACGCAGTATTTT.

The rearrangement joins TRBV12-3 or TRBV12-4 to TRBJ1-6; no definite D call. There are 13 residues in the CDR3. Trimming removed 2 bases from V and 10 bases from J, with 9 bases in between. The CDR3: CASSLSLDSPLHF. CDR3 coding DNA: TGTGCCAGCAGTTTATCCTTGGACTCACCCCTCCACTTT.